This T cell receptor beta chain was sequenced during a study of response to subunit inactivated influenza vaccine. The V gene's germline CDR1 is SNHLY and CDR2 FYNNEI. The J segment lost 5 bases and the V segment lost 6 bases, leaving 2 bases of the junction unmatched. This CDR3 comprises 13 residues. This clonotype was observed many times. TCRdb reprocessed the RT-PCR reads via MiXCR and lists one record per CDR3 protein. The repertoire has around 760,000 distinct CDR3 sequences, roughly 13% of them found once; the top ten carry 5.5% to 7%. The specimen was PBMCs from blood, collected less than 15 days before vaccination. The receptor was derived from a middle-aged man who received an inactivated influenza vaccine. The rearrangement links TRBV2 to TRBJ1-5; 9 nucleotides align to TRBD1. CDR3 nucleotides: TGTGCCAGCAGAAGGGACAGGGATCAGCCCCAGCATTTT. Protein product: CASRRDRDQPQHF. The full variable domain, in which reference TRBV2 and TRBJ1-5 provide the parts outside the CDR3, is EPEVTQTPSHQVTQMGQEVILRCVPISNHLYFYWYRQILGQKVEFLVSFYNNEISEKSEIFDDQFSVERPDGSNFTLKIRSTKLEDSAMYFCASRRDRDQPQHFGDGTRLSIL.